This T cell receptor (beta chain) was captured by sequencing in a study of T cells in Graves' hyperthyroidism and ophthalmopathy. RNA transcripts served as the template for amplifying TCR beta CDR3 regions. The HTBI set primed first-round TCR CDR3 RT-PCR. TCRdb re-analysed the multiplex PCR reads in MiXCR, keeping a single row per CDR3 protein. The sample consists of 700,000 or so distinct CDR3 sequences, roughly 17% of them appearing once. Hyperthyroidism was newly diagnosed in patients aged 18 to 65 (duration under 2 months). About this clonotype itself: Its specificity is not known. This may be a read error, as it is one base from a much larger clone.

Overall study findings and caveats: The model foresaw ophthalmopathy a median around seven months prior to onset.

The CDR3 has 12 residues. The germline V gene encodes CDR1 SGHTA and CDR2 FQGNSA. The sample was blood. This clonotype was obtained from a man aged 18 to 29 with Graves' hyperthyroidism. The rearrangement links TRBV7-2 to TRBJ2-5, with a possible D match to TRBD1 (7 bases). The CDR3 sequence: CASSSGGKTHYF. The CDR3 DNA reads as TGTGCCAGCAGCTCAGGGGGGAAGACCCATTACTTC.